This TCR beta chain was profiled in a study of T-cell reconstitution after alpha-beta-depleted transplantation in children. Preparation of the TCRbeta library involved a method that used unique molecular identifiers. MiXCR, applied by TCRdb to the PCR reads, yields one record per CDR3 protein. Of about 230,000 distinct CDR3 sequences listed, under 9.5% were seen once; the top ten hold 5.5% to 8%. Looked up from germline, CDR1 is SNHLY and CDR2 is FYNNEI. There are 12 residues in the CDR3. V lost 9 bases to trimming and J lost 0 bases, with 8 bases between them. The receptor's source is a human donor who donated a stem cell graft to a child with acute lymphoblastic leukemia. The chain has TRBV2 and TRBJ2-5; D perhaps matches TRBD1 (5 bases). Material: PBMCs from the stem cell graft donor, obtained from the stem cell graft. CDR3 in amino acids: CASKTDQETQYF. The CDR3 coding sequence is TGTGCCAGTAAGACAGACCAAGAGACCCAGTACTTC.